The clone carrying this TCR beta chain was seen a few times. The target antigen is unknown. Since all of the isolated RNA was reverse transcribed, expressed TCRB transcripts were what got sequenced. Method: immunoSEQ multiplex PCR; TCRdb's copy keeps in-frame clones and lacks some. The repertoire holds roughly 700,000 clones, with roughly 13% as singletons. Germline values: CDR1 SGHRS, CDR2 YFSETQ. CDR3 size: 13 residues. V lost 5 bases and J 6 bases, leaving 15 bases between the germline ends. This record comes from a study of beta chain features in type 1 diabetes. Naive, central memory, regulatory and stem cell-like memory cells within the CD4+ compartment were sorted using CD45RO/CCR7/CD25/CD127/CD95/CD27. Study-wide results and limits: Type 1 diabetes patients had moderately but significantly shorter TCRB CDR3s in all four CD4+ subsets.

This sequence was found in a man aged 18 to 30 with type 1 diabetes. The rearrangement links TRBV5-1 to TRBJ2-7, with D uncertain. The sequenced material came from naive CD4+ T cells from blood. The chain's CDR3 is CASRNTPVSEQYF. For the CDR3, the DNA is TGCGCCAGCAGGAACACGCCGGTGAGCGAGCAGTACTTC.